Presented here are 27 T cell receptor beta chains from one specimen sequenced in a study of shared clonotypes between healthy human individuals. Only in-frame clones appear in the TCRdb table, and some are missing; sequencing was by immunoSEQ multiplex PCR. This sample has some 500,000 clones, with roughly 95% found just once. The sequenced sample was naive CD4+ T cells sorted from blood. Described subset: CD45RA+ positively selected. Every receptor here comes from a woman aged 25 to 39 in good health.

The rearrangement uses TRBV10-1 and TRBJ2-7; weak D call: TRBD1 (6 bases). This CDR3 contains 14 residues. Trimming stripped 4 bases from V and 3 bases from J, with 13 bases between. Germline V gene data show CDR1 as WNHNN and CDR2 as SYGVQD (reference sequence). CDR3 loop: CASSAADRDYEQYF. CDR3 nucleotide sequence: TGCGCCAGCAGTGCAGCGGACAGAGACTACGAGCAGTACTTC.

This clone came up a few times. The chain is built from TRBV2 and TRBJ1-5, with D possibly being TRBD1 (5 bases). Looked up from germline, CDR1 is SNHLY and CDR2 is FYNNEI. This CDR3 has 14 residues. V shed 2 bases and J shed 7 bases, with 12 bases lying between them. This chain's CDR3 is CASSEFEGSQPQHF. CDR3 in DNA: TGTGCCAGCAGTGAATTTGAGGGGAGCCAGCCCCAGCATTTT.

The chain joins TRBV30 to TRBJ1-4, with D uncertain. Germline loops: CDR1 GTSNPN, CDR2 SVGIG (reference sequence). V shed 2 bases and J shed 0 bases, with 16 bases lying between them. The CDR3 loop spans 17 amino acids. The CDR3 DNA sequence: TGTGCCTGGAGTACCCGAGGTCGGGGAACAACTAATGAAAAACTGTTTTTT. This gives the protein CAWSTRGRGTTNEKLFF.

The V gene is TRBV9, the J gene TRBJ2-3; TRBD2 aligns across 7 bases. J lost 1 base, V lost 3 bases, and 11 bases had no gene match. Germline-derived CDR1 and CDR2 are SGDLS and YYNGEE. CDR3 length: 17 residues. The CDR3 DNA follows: TGTGCCAGCAGCGCCCTGGGCTCCGCGGGAGGCACAGATACGCAGTATTTT. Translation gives CASSALGSAGGTDTQYF.

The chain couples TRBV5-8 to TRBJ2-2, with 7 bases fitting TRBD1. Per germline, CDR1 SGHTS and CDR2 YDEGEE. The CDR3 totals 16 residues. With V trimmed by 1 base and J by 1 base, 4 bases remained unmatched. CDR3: CASSLWTGQNTGELFF. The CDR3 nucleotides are TGTGCCAGCAGCTTGTGGACAGGTCAGAACACCGGGGAGCTGTTTTTT.

In nucleotides, the CDR3 is TGTGCCAGCAGTGTACAGTCGGGTAAAGAGACCCAGTACTTC. Translated: CASSVQSGKETQYF. The chain recombines TRBV25-1 with TRBJ2-5; D remains unclear. Trimming pared 4 bases from V and 3 bases from J, leaving 12 bases between. Germline CDR1 is MGHDK and CDR2 is SYGVNS. The CDR3 sequence is 14 residues long.

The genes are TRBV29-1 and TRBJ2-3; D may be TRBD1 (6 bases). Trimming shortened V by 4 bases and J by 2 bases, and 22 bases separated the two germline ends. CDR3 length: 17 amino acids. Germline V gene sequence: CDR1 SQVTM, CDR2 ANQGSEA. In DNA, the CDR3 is TGCAGCGTTGGTCGGTTGGGTCAGGGGCGCCCCACAGATACGCAGTATTTT. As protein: CSVGRLGQGRPTDTQYF.

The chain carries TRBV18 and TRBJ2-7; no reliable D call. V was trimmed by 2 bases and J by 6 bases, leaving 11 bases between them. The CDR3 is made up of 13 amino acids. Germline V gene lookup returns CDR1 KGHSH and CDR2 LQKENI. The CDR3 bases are TGTGCCAGCTCACCAATGGACCTGGGCGAGCAGTACTTC. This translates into CASSPMDLGEQYF.

The CDR3 DNA reads TGTGCCAGCAGTCGTCGGGACAGGGGCTCCGAGCAGTACTTC. It is translated as CASSRRDRGSEQYF. The V gene is TRBV27, the J gene TRBJ2-7; 10 bases match TRBD1. Trimming took 5 bases from V and 6 from J; bases not matched to a gene: 7. The V gene's germline CDR1 is MNHEY and CDR2 SMNVEV (reference sequence). This CDR3 region has 14 residues.

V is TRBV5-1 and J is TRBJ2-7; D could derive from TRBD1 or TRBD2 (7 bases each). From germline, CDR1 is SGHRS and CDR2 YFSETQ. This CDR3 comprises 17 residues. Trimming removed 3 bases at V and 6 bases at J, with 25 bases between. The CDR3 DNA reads TGCGCCAGCAGCTCTGACAGGGCGGGGAGGGCCGGCGGCGAGCAGTACTTC. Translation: CASSSDRAGRAGGEQYF.

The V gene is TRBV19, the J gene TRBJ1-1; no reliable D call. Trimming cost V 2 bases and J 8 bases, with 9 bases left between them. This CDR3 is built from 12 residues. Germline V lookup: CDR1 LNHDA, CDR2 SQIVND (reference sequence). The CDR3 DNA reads TGTGCCAGTAGTATAAGAGGCACCGAAGCTTTCTTT. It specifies CASSIRGTEAFF.

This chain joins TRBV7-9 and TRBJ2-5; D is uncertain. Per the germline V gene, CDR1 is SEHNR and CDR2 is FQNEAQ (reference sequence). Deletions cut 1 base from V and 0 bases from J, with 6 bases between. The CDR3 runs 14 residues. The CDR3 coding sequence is TGTGCCAGCAGCTTAGTACTAAACCAAGAGACCCAGTACTTC. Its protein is CASSLVLNQETQYF.

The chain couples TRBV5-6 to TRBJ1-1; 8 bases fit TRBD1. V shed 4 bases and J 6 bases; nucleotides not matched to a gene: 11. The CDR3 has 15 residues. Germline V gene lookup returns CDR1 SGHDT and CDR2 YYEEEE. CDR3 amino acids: CASSRFQGAGAEAFF. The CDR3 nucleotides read TGTGCCAGCAGCCGCTTCCAGGGGGCGGGAGCTGAAGCTTTCTTT.

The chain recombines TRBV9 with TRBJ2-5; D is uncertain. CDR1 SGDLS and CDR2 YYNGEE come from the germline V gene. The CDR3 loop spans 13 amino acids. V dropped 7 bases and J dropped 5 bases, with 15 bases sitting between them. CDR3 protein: CASGPRGPETQYF. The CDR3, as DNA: TGTGCCAGCGGACCGAGAGGACCGGAGACCCAGTACTTC. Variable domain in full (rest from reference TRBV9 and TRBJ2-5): DSGVTQTPKHLITATGQRVTLRCSPRSGDLSVYWYQQSLDQGLQFLIQYYNGEERAKGNILERFSAQQFPDLHSELNLSSLELGDSALYFCASGPRGPETQYFGPGTRLLVL.

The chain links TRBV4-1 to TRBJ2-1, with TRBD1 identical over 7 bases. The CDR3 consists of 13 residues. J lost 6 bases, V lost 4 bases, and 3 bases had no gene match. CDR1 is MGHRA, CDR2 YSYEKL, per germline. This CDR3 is CASSPGTVNEQFF. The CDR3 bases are TGCGCCAGCAGCCCAGGGACAGTCAATGAGCAGTTCTTC.

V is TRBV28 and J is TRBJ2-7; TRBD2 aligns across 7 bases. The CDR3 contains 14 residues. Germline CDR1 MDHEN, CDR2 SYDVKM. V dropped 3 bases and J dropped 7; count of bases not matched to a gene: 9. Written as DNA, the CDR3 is TGTGCCAGCAGTTTGGTAGCGGGCTACCGTGAGCAGTACTTC. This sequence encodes CASSLVAGYREQYF.

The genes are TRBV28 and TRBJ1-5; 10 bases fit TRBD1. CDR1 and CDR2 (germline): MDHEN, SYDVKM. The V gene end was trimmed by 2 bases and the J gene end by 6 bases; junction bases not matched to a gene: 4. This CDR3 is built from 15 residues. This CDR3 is CASSLTTGGGQPQHF. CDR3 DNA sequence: TGTGCCAGCAGTTTAACGACAGGGGGCGGTCAGCCCCAGCATTTT.

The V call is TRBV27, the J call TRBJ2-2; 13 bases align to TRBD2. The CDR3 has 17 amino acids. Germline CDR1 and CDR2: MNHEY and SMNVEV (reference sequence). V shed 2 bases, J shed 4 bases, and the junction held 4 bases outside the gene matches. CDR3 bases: TGTGCCAGCAGTTTAAGGACTAGCGGGAGTCCCACCGGGGAGCTGTTTTTT. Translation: CASSLRTSGSPTGELFF.

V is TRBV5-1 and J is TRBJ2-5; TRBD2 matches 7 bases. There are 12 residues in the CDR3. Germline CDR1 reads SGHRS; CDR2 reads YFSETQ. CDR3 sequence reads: CSSGGNQETQYF. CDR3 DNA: TGCTCCTCCGGGGGGAACCAAGAGACCCAGTACTTC.

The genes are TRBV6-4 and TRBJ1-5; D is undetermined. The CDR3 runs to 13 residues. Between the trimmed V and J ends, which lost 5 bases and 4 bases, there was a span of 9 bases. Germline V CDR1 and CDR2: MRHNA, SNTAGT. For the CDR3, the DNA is TGTGCCAGCAGTTTGTCCCTAAATCAGCCCCAGCATTTT. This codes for CASSLSLNQPQHF.

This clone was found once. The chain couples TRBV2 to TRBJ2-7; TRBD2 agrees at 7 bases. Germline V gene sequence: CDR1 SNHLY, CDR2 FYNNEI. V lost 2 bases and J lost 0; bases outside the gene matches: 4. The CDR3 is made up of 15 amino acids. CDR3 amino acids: CASSELAVSSYEQYF. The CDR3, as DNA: TGTGCCAGCAGTGAACTAGCGGTTAGCTCCTACGAGCAGTACTTC.

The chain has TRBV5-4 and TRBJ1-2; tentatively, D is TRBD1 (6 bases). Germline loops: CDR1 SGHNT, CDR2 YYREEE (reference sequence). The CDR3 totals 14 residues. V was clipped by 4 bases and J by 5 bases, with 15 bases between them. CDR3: CASSREGEGYGYTF. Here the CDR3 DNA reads TGTGCCAGCAGCCGGGAGGGGGAGGGATATGGCTACACCTTC.

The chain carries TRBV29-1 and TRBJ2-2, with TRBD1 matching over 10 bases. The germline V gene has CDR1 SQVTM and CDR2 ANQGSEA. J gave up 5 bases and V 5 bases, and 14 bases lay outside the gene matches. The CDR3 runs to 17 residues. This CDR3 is CSVSPGQGIGGTGELFF. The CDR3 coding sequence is TGCAGCGTTTCCCCGGGACAGGGGATAGGAGGGACCGGGGAGCTGTTTTTT.

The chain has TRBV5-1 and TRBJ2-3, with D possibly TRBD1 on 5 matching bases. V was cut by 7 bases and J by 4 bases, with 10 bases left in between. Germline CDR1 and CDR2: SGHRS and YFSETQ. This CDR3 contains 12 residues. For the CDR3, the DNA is TGCGCCAGCGTCTCAGGGCCAGATACGCAGTATTTT. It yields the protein CASVSGPDTQYF. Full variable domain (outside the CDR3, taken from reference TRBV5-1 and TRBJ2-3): KAGVTQTPRYLIKTRGQQVTLSCSPISGHRSVSWYQQTPGQGLQFLFEYFSETQRNKGNFPGRFSGRQFSNSRSEMNVSTLELGDSALYLCASVSGPDTQYFGPGTRLTVL.

CDR3 bases: TGTGCCAGCAGCTTAGCCCCGGGACGGACGAATGAAAAACTGTTTTTT. This gives the protein CASSLAPGRTNEKLFF. The genes are TRBV7-8 and TRBJ1-4; D perhaps matches TRBD1 (5 bases). The CDR3 length is 16 residues. CDR1 is SGHVS, CDR2 FQNEAQ, per germline. V was shortened by 0 bases and J by 5 bases, with 13 bases between the two germline ends.

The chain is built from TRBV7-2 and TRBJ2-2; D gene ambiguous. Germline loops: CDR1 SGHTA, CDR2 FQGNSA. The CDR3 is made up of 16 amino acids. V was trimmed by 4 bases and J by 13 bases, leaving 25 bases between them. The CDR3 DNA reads TGTGCCAGCAGCTCCTCCAACGCTTACACGCCGTCGGCGCTGTTTTTT. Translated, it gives CASSSSNAYTPSALFF.

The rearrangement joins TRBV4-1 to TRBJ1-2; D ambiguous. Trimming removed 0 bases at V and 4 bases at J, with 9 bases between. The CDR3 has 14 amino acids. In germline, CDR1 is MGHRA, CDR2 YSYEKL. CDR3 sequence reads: CASSQDRTAYGYTF. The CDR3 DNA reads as TGCGCCAGCAGCCAAGATCGAACGGCCTATGGCTACACCTTC.